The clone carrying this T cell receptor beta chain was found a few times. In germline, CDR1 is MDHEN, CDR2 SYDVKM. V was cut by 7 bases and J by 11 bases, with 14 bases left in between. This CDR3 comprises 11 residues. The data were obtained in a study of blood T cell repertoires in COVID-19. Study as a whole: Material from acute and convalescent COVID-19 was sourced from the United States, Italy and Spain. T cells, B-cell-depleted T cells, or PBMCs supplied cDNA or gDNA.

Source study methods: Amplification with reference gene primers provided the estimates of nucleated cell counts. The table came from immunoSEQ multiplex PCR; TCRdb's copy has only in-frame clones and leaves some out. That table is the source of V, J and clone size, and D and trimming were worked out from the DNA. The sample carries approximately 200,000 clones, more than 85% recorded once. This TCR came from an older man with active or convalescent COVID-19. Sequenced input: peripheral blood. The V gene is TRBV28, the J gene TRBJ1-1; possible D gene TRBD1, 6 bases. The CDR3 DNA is TGTGCCAGCATGGGGGGGCTTGGGGCTTTCTTT. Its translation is CASMGGLGAFF.